This T cell receptor beta chain was observed in a study of T cell repertoires in cytomegalovirus infection. As for the study in general: CMV infection and matching HLA type were both indicated by public TCR beta signatures.

TCRdb independently ran MiXCR on the reads; one entry per CDR3 protein. The sample shows about 740,000 distinct CDR3 sequences, 35% of them seen only once. The germline CDR1 and CDR2 sequences are MDHEN and SYDVKM. The CDR3 contains 15 residues. A word on this clonotype: Antigen: not known. Since a much larger clone is just one base distant, this may be a read error.

General observations from the study: Using cumulative public TCR beta family frequency, the authors identified those who carried CMV together with the relevant HLA. HLA-C-restricted CMV clonotypes gave the most frequent clonotype in two of eight donors.

The TCR sequence derives from a human donor in good health (CMV status not recorded). Some clones in this sample may be carry-over from other donors' samples. The chain carries TRBV28 and TRBJ1-5; D remains unclear. Specimen: PBMCs. The CDR3 nucleotides read TGTGCCAGCAGTTTACCACCCTATAGCAATCATCCCCAGCATTTT. Amino acid sequence: CASSLPPYSNHPQHF.